Shown below are 7 T cell receptor beta chains from a single sample sequenced in a study of CD8 T cells in Susac syndrome. Random hexamers were used to reverse transcribe about 0.5 to 1 ug of RNA. TCRdb analysed the immunoSEQ multiplex PCR reads with MiXCR anew, one entry per CDR3 protein. The sample records about 85,000 distinct CDR3 sequences, over 90% being singletons. Sequenced input: CD8+ T cells from PBMCs. All receptors come from a human donor with Susac syndrome.

This clonotype appeared once. V is TRBV7-9 and J is TRBJ1-5; a weak D match, TRBD1 (5 bases). From germline, CDR1 is SEHNR and CDR2 FQNEAQ (reference sequence). V lost 6 bases to trimming and J lost 0 bases, with 9 bases between them. There are 14 residues in the CDR3. The CDR3 region has the DNA TGTGCCAGCAGTCCAGGGTATAGCAATCAGCCCCAGCATTTT. Its protein product is CASSPGYSNQPQHF. Full variable domain (outside the CDR3, taken from reference TRBV7-9 and TRBJ1-5): DTGVSQNPRHKITKRGQNVTFRCDPISEHNRLYWYRQTLGQGPEFLTYFQNEAQLEKSRLLSDRFSAERPKGSFSTLEIQRTEQGDSAMYLCASSPGYSNQPQHFGDGTRLSIL.

This clonotype has a handful of counts. This chain links TRBV27 with TRBJ2-1, with D unclear. Germline values: CDR1 MNHEY, CDR2 SMNVEV (reference sequence). This CDR3 has 11 residues. V lost 5 bases and J lost 7, with 6 bases in between. The CDR3 region is CASSVGNEQFF. The CDR3 region has the DNA TGTGCCAGCAGTGTGGGGAATGAGCAGTTCTTC.

V usage is TRBV27 and J usage is TRBJ1-5; TRBD1 is a possible D gene (5 bases). V shed 5 bases and J shed 6 bases, with 14 bases lying between them. CDR1 is MNHEY, CDR2 SMNVEV, per germline (reference sequence). CDR3 length: 14 residues. The chain's CDR3 is CASSPSGMGQPQHF. CDR3 sequence (DNA): TGTGCCAGCAGTCCCTCAGGGATGGGTCAGCCCCAGCATTTT.

Only one count was recorded for this clonotype. This chain links TRBV28 with TRBJ2-3, with no clear D. CDR1 is MDHEN, CDR2 SYDVKM, per germline. Trimming took off 5 bases at V and 7 bases at J, with 10 bases between the two ends. This CDR3 region has 12 residues. The CDR3 nucleotides read TGTGCCAGCAGTGTGGACCCTAATACGCAGTATTTT. This encodes CASSVDPNTQYF.

V and J are TRBV7-9 and TRBJ2-5; weak D call: TRBD1 (5 bases). Deletions cut 2 bases from V and 4 bases from J, with 14 bases between. Germline loops: CDR1 SEHNR, CDR2 FQNEAQ (reference sequence). This CDR3 contains 15 residues. The CDR3 DNA reads TGTGCCAGCAGCTTACTGGAAAGGGGCGGAGAGACCCAGTACTTC. This codes for CASSLLERGGETQYF. Variable domain in full (rest from reference TRBV7-9 and TRBJ2-5): DTGVSQNPRHKITKRGQNVTFRCDPISEHNRLYWYRQTLGQGPEFLTYFQNEAQLEKSRLLSDRFSAERPKGSFSTLEIQRTEQGDSAMYLCASSLLERGGETQYFGPGTRLLVL.

V is TRBV20-1 and J is TRBJ2-3; a possible D gene is TRBD2 (6 bases). V dropped 3 bases and J dropped 1 base, with 17 bases sitting between them. The CDR3 totals 16 residues. Germline loops: CDR1 DFQATT, CDR2 SNEGSKA (reference sequence). The CDR3, as DNA: TGCAGTGCTAGGATCCTACTAGCTCCCGGCACAGATACGCAGTATTTT. Translated: CSARILLAPGTDTQYF.

The J gene is TRBJ2-1, the V gene TRBV20-1; 8 nucleotides align to TRBD2. The CDR3 sequence is 15 residues long. CDR1 and CDR2 from the germline V gene are DFQATT and SNEGSKA (reference sequence). J was trimmed by 3 bases and V by 0 bases; bases with no gene match: 4. The CDR3 protein is CSARDKRGFYNEQFF. The DNA of the CDR3 is TGCAGTGCTAGAGATAAGCGGGGGTTCTACAATGAGCAGTTCTTC.